A single sample gave rise to the 28 T cell receptor beta chains below, sequenced in a study of CD8 T cells in Susac syndrome. About 0.5 to 1 ug RNA was reverse transcribed with random hexamers. TCRdb re-called the immunoSEQ multiplex PCR reads with MiXCR, one entry per CDR3 protein. The table lists about 280,000 distinct CDR3 sequences, around 83% of them singletons. The sequenced sample was CD8+ T cells from PBMCs. The receptors shown here come from a human donor with multiple sclerosis.

V and J are TRBV10-1 and TRBJ2-7; D is perhaps TRBD1 (6 bases). The CDR3 contains 15 residues. The germline CDR1 and CDR2 sequences are WNHNN and SYGVQD (reference sequence). Trimming removed 4 bases at V and 0 bases at J, with 13 bases between. The CDR3 spells CASSVGVGGSYEQYF. The DNA of the CDR3 is TGCGCCAGCAGTGTAGGAGTAGGGGGCTCCTACGAGCAGTACTTC.

V and J are TRBV6-5 and TRBJ2-3, with 8 positions matching TRBD1. Germline loops: CDR1 MNHEY, CDR2 SVGAGI. V gave up 5 bases and J gave up 0 bases; unmatched junction bases: 4. This CDR3 region has 15 residues. For the CDR3, the DNA is TGTGCCAGCAGTGGACAGGGTGATAGCACAGATACGCAGTATTTT. Translated, it gives CASSGQGDSTDTQYF.

This clonotype was counted a few times. The chain recombines TRBV20-1 with TRBJ2-7; 7 nucleotides line up with TRBD2. The germline V gene has CDR1 DFQATT and CDR2 SNEGSKA (reference sequence). The CDR3 consists of 14 residues. V shed 0 bases and J 6 bases; nucleotides not matched to a gene: 8. The CDR3 sequence: CSARDRLALSEQYF. CDR3 DNA sequence: TGCAGTGCTAGAGATAGACTAGCTTTAAGCGAGCAGTACTTC.

This sequence joins TRBV2 and TRBJ2-1, with unresolved D. V gave up 4 bases and J gave up 10 bases, with 11 bases separating them. Per the germline V gene, CDR1 is SNHLY and CDR2 is FYNNEI. The length of the CDR3 is 12 residues. CDR3 sequence reads: CASSVQVPEQFF. In DNA, the CDR3 is TGTGCCAGCAGTGTTCAGGTACCGGAGCAGTTCTTC.

The genes are TRBV9 and TRBJ2-3; no reliable D call. Deletions cut 0 bases from V and 3 bases from J, with 11 bases between. CDR3 length equals 15 residues. Germline CDR1 and CDR2: SGDLS and YYNGEE. As DNA, the CDR3 is TGTGCCAGCAGCGTAGATGGAGAGAGGACAGATACGCAGTATTTT. Its translation: CASSVDGERTDTQYF. Based on the CDR3 plus reference TRBV9 and TRBJ2-3, the full variable domain is DSGVTQTPKHLITATGQRVTLRCSPRSGDLSVYWYQQSLDQGLQFLIQYYNGEERAKGNILERFSAQQFPDLHSELNLSSLELGDSALYFCASSVDGERTDTQYFGPGTRLTVL.

This clonotype was detected only a few times. The V call is TRBV6-1, the J call TRBJ2-7, with 7 bases fitting TRBD1. V trimming: 6 bases; J trimming: 2 bases; junction bases outside the gene matches: 4. CDR1 MNHNS and CDR2 SASEGT come from the germline V gene. CDR3 length: 13 residues. CDR3 protein: CASRGDSPYEQYF. The CDR3 DNA follows: TGTGCCAGCAGAGGGGACAGCCCCTACGAGCAGTACTTC.

This chain joins TRBV7-9 and TRBJ2-6; D might be TRBD1 (5 bases). There are 17 residues in the CDR3. V lost 4 bases, J lost 0 bases, and 13 bases lay in between. Germline V gene sequence: CDR1 SEHNR, CDR2 FQNEAQ (reference sequence). CDR3 region: CASSSIEDSSGANVLTF. The CDR3 DNA sequence: TGTGCCAGCAGCTCCATCGAAGACAGCTCTGGGGCCAACGTCCTGACTTTC. Supplemented by reference TRBV7-9 and TRBJ2-6, the full variable domain reads DTGVSQNPRHKITKRGQNVTFRCDPISEHNRLYWYRQTLGQGPEFLTYFQNEAQLEKSRLLSDRFSAERPKGSFSTLEIQRTEQGDSAMYLCASSSIEDSSGANVLTFGAGSRLTVL.

The chain carries TRBV9 and TRBJ2-1, with D maybe TRBD2 (7 bases). This CDR3 has 17 amino acids. With 0 bases removed from V and 9 bases from J, the gap between germline ends came to 22 bases. Per the germline V gene, CDR1 is SGDLS and CDR2 is YYNGEE. The DNA of the CDR3 is TGTGCCAGCAGCGTAGTGGGGGGGCGCTTTACGTATAGTGAGCAGTTCTTC. It codes for CASSVVGGRFTYSEQFF.

The chain employs TRBV27 and TRBJ2-7; 7 nucleotides line up with TRBD2. V lost 5 bases, J lost 0 bases, and 7 bases stayed unmatched. The CDR3 totals 15 residues. In germline, CDR1 is MNHEY, CDR2 SMNVEV (reference sequence). The CDR3 nucleotides are TGTGCCAGCAGTCCCCTTAGCGGGCCCTCCTACGAGCAGTACTTC. Translated, it gives CASSPLSGPSYEQYF.

As DNA, the CDR3 is TGCGCCAGCAGTGAGTCCGGGACTAGCGGTTACAATGAGCAGTTCTTC. Encoded protein: CASSESGTSGYNEQFF. The V and J genes are TRBV10-2 and TRBJ2-1; 11 nucleotides line up with TRBD2. The CDR3 consists of 16 residues. The germline V gene encodes CDR1 WSHSY and CDR2 SAAADI. J was trimmed by 4 bases and V by 0 bases; bases with no gene match: 2.

V gene TRBV20-1 combines with J gene TRBJ2-1, with 12 positions matching TRBD2. With V trimmed by 5 bases and J by 6 bases, 8 bases remained unmatched. Per germline, CDR1 DFQATT and CDR2 SNEGSKA (reference sequence). The length of the CDR3 is 15 residues. CDR3 amino acids: CSADLLAGGVNEQFF. The CDR3 region has the DNA TGCAGTGCTGATTTACTAGCGGGAGGAGTCAATGAGCAGTTCTTC.

This sequence joins TRBV27 and TRBJ2-3; no clear D gene. The V end lost 3 bases, the J end lost 1 base, and 5 bases lay between the germline ends. The CDR3 is 13 residues long. The germline V gene has CDR1 MNHEY and CDR2 SMNVEV (reference sequence). The CDR3 region has the DNA TGTGCCAGCAGTTTCGTAGGCACAGATACGCAGTATTTT. It is translated as CASSFVGTDTQYF.

The V gene is TRBV28, the J gene TRBJ2-4; D not certain. This CDR3 is built from 14 residues. Looked up from germline, CDR1 is MDHEN and CDR2 is SYDVKM. The ends were cut back, 2 bases at V and 5 bases at J, with 10 bases in the middle. CDR3 loop: CASSLLSGENIQYF. The CDR3 DNA follows: TGTGCCAGCAGTTTACTTAGTGGAGAAAACATTCAGTACTTC.

The chain uses TRBV29-1 and TRBJ2-1, with D perhaps being TRBD1 or TRBD2 (5 bases each). The germline CDR1 and CDR2 sequences are SQVTM and ANQGSEA. The V end lost 4 bases, the J end lost 5 bases, and 6 bases lay between the germline ends. This CDR3 is 11 amino acids long. CDR3 amino acids: CSVGDHNEQFF. As DNA, the CDR3 is TGCAGCGTTGGGGACCACAATGAGCAGTTCTTC.

V gene TRBV12-3 or TRBV12-4 combines with J gene TRBJ2-1, with TRBD2 matching 10 bases. J gave up 2 bases and V 7 bases, and 8 bases lay outside the gene matches. CDR3 length: 16 amino acids. This CDR3 reads CASNNLAGVTYNEQFF. In DNA, the CDR3 is TGTGCCAGCAATAATCTAGCGGGAGTAACCTACAATGAGCAGTTCTTC.

The chain is built from TRBV27 and TRBJ2-2, with 12 bases fitting TRBD1. Per the germline V gene, CDR1 is MNHEY and CDR2 is SMNVEV (reference sequence). The CDR3 consists of 17 residues. The junction had 10 bases not matched to a gene; V was cut back by 5 bases and J by 6 bases. CDR3 sequence: CASSPRAGQGAPGELFF. For the CDR3, the DNA is TGTGCCAGCAGTCCAAGGGCGGGACAGGGGGCCCCCGGGGAGCTGTTTTTT.

The chain carries TRBV6-5 and TRBJ2-7; D uncertain. From germline, CDR1 is MNHEY and CDR2 SVGAGI. This CDR3 contains 15 residues. Trimming removed 0 bases at V and 3 bases at J, with 12 bases between. The CDR3 sequence: CASSYSSPEDYEQYF. CDR3 DNA: TGTGCCAGCAGTTACTCGAGCCCGGAAGACTACGAGCAGTACTTC.

V gene TRBV27 combines with J gene TRBJ1-1, with D hard to call. Trimming shortened V by 4 bases and J by 3 bases, and 9 bases separated the two germline ends. This CDR3 spans 13 amino acids. Looked up from germline, CDR1 is MNHEY and CDR2 is SMNVEV (reference sequence). The CDR3 loop is CASSSGIHTEAFF. The CDR3 region has the DNA TGTGCCAGCAGTTCCGGGATCCACACTGAAGCTTTCTTT.

The table lists this clonotype with a few counts. In DNA form, the CDR3 reads TGCGCCAGCAGTCAATGGTGGTTTACCCGGGGGCAGTACTTC. Translated: CASSQWWFTRGQYF. The genes are TRBV23-1 and TRBJ2-7, with D maybe TRBD2 (5 bases). TRBV23-1 is reported as an ORF; its role is uncertain. Trimming took off 1 base at V and 9 bases at J, with 16 bases between the two ends. CDR3 length: 14 amino acids.

The rearrangement links TRBV29-1 to TRBJ1-1; 9 bases fit TRBD1. Germline V gene data show CDR1 as SQVTM and CDR2 as ANQGSEA. This CDR3 has 13 residues. After removal of 5 bases from V and 11 bases from J, the junction contained 12 bases not matched to a gene. The CDR3 bases are TGCAGCGTTTACGACAGGGGGGCAGGACATGCTTTCTTT. Translation: CSVYDRGAGHAFF.

The chain employs TRBV13 and TRBJ2-5, with 13 bases aligning to TRBD2. There are 18 residues in the CDR3. The trim removed 5 bases at V and 1 base at J, leaving 10 bases unmatched. The germline CDR1 and CDR2 sequences are PRHDT and FYEKMQ (reference sequence). The CDR3 loop reads CASSPSGLAGSTQETQYF. DNA of the CDR3: TGTGCCAGCAGCCCATCGGGACTAGCGGGATCCACCCAAGAGACCCAGTACTTC.

The rearrangement uses TRBV30 and TRBJ1-1; D not certain. The length of the CDR3 is 12 residues. Trimming stripped 5 bases from V and 1 base from J, with 8 bases between. CDR1 is GTSNPN, CDR2 SVGIG, per germline (reference sequence). The CDR3 DNA is TGTGCCTGGTCCAGGCCGAACACTGAAGCTTTCTTT. Protein product: CAWSRPNTEAFF.

The CDR3 region has the DNA TGTGCCAGCAGTTACTCGAGACTAGACCCCGATACGCAGTATTTT. Its protein product is CASSYSRLDPDTQYF. The V and J genes are TRBV6-5 and TRBJ2-3; maybe TRBD2 (6 bases). The germline V gene has CDR1 MNHEY and CDR2 SVGAGI. V gave up 0 bases and J gave up 6 bases, with 13 bases separating them. The CDR3 spans 15 residues.

This chain uses TRBV27 with TRBJ2-7, with D unresolved. Per germline, CDR1 MNHEY and CDR2 SMNVEV (reference sequence). This CDR3 is built from 11 residues. V lost 3 bases to trimming and J lost 5 bases, with 5 bases between them. This CDR3 reads CASSFNDEQYF. CDR3 DNA: TGTGCCAGCAGTTTTAATGACGAGCAGTACTTC.

This rearrangement joins TRBV6-1 to TRBJ2-5, with 7 bases that match TRBD1. V lost 4 bases and J lost 2; bases outside the gene matches: 10. CDR1 is MNHNS, CDR2 SASEGT, per germline. This CDR3 has 16 residues. CDR3 sequence (DNA): TGTGCCAGCAGTGCCCCATTTCACAGGGGACAAGAGACCCAGTACTTC. Translated, it gives CASSAPFHRGQETQYF.

Only a few counts were recorded for this clonotype. V and J are TRBV7-2 and TRBJ1-5; D gene uncertain. The length of the CDR3 is 17 residues. V dropped 1 base and J dropped 4 bases, with 17 bases sitting between them. Germline V gene lookup returns CDR1 SGHTA and CDR2 FQGNSA. CDR3 sequence: CASSLERSAGVNQPQHF. In nucleotides, the CDR3 is TGTGCCAGCAGCTTAGAACGGTCGGCTGGAGTTAATCAGCCCCAGCATTTT.

The chain uses TRBV6-5 and TRBJ1-1, with TRBD1 identical over 10 bases. CDR1 is MNHEY and CDR2 is SVGAGI in the germline V gene. The CDR3 loop spans 16 amino acids. J was trimmed by 6 bases and V by 1 base; bases with no gene match: 8. In nucleotides, the CDR3 is TGTGCCAGCAGTTACTTTCTGGACAGGGGGAAGCCTGAAGCTTTCTTT. It is translated as CASSYFLDRGKPEAFF.

J is TRBJ1-2 and V is TRBV2; D ambiguous. CDR1 and CDR2 from the germline V gene are SNHLY and FYNNEI. Trimming removed 8 bases from V and 2 bases from J, with 9 bases in between. The CDR3 is 12 amino acids. The CDR3 is CASPGTNYGYTF. Written as DNA, the CDR3 is TGTGCCAGCCCGGGCACCAACTATGGCTACACCTTC.